This T cell receptor beta chain was sequenced in a study of blood T cell repertoires in COVID-19. Background on the study: From T cells, B-cell-depleted T cells, or PBMCs came the material, which was cDNA or gDNA.

This clone was seen a handful of times. Assignment of participants to cohorts was predicated upon participant-reported clinical history. Donors in Cohort 3 who had recovered were those with two negative PCRs, healthcare professional clearance, or resolution of their symptoms. CDR3 length: 14 amino acids. The V gene's germline CDR1 is SGHRS and CDR2 YFSETQ. Trimming pared 10 bases from V and 0 bases from J, leaving 15 bases between. Per the original data handling: Reference gene primer amplification gave estimated nucleated cell counts. Generated by immunoSEQ multiplex PCR, the TCRdb table keeps only in-frame clones and is missing some. The V and J calls and clone size come from that table; D and trimming were worked out from the DNA. The sample has about 350,000 clones, 70% to 90% seen once; the top ten hold 5.3%.

J is TRBJ2-3 and V is TRBV5-1; D may be TRBD2 (7 bases). Sequencing was carried out using PBMCs or T cells enriched from blood (not recorded which). This sequence originates from a woman aged 30 to 39 who had recovered from COVID-19. The chain's CDR3 is CASLRGGSTDTQYF. The CDR3 nucleotides read TGCGCCTCCTTAAGGGGGGGAAGCACAGATACGCAGTATTTT.